The clone carrying this TCR beta chain was seen a handful of times. Its target is unknown. Isolated RNA was reverse transcribed in full, so expressed TCRB transcripts were sequenced. Method: immunoSEQ multiplex PCR; TCRdb's copy keeps in-frame clones and lacks some. The profile shows around 690,000 clones, approximately 13% of them singletons. The sample is drawn from a study of beta chain features in type 1 diabetes. The CDR3 spans 13 residues. V was pared by 3 bases and J by 5 bases, with 10 bases between. Germline V gene lookup returns CDR1 KGHSH and CDR2 LQKENI. General study results and limits: Moderately but significantly shorter TCRB CDR3s were found in Type 1 diabetes patients in all four CD4+ subsets. A possible short-template PCR bias applies equally to patients and controls. Any HLA-type effect on TCRB rearrangement remained unresolved here. The naive, central memory and Treg TCRB repertoires of patients appeared to be more similar to one another than those of healthy donors.

This TCR was recovered from a man aged 30 to 39 with type 1 diabetes. The chain is built from TRBV18 and TRBJ2-5; weak D call: TRBD1 (5 bases). The sample consisted of naive CD4+ T cells from blood. The chain's CDR3 is CASSPTDGETQYF. In nucleotides, the CDR3 is TGTGCCAGCTCACCGACAGACGGGGAGACCCAGTACTTC.